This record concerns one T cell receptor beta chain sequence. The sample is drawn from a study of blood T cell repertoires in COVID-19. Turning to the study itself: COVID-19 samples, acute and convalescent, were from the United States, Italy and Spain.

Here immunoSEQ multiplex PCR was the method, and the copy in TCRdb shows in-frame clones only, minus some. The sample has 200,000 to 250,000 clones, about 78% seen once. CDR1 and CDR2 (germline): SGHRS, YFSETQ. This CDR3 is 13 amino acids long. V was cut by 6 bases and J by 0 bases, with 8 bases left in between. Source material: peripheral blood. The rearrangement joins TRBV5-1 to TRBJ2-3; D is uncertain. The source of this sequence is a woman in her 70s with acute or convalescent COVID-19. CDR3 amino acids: CASMGRSTDTQYF. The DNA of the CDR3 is TGCGCCAGCATGGGCAGAAGCACAGATACGCAGTATTTT.